This T cell receptor (beta chain) was documented in a study of T cell changes during pregnancy in multiple sclerosis. Measured with immunoSEQ multiplex PCR; TCRdb has only the in-frame clones, and not every one. This table has roughly 99,000 clones, less than 95% appearing once. V lost 2 bases and J lost 4, with 18 bases in between. The CDR3 extends over 17 amino acids. Germline CDR1 and CDR2: SGHNT and YENEEA. The chain employs TRBV11-3 and TRBJ2-1; D perhaps matches TRBD2 (6 bases). Sequencing was performed on peripheral blood, taken in the third trimester of pregnancy. The clonotype comes from a female donor in good health, enrolled as a control in a pregnancy study. CDR3 loop: CASSLIAQEGLYNEQFF. The CDR3 DNA follows: TGTGCCAGCAGCTTAATAGCGCAGGAGGGGTTATACAATGAGCAGTTCTTC.